Presented here are 14 T cell receptor beta chains from one specimen sequenced in a study of T cells after yellow fever vaccination (dated by TCRdb to between 2018 and 2021). Receptor amplification or capture employed 5' RACE. For sequencing, an Illumina NovaSeq 6000 was employed. TCRdb reprocessing: public reads trimmed at Q25 with fastp, clones called with MiXCR, in-frame beta chains kept. A single entry per CDR3 protein holds the most common genes and DNA from its merged rows. This sample gives about 320,000 distinct CDR3 sequences in total; around an eighth of them show up just once. The top ten hold 2.5% to 3.5% of the sample. The treatment or condition label of this sample denotes: live attenuated yellow fever vaccine strain. This material consisted of CD4+ T cells sorted from PBMCs, taken 15 days after the yellow fever booster vaccination. The receptors stem from a man in his late teens or twenties who received the YFV17D yellow fever vaccine.

V and J are TRBV3-1 and TRBJ2-2; TRBD2 aligns across 14 bases. The V segment lost 2 bases and the J segment 7 bases; nucleotides outside the gene matches: 6. Germline V gene lookup returns CDR1 LGHDT and CDR2 YNNKEL (reference sequence). The CDR3 spans 17 residues. CDR3 loop: CASSQSTSGGASGELFF. The CDR3 nucleotides are TGTGCCAGCAGCCAATCGACTAGCGGGGGGGCCAGCGGGGAGCTGTTTTTT.

This chain joins TRBV4-3 and TRBJ2-6; TRBD1 aligns across 8 bases. This CDR3 comprises 19 residues. After removal of 0 bases from V and 1 base from J, the junction contained 8 bases not matched to a gene. Germline lookup yields CDR1 LGHNA and CDR2 YSLEER. CDR3 sequence: CASSQEWVQGASGANVLTF. CDR3 bases: TGCGCCAGCAGCCAAGAATGGGTCCAGGGGGCGTCTGGGGCCAACGTCCTGACTTTC.

This clonotype showed up just a few times. The chain is built from TRBV18 and TRBJ1-6; D might be TRBD1 (6 bases). The V end lost 1 base, the J end lost 5 bases, and 9 bases lay between the germline ends. Germline CDR1 reads KGHSH; CDR2 reads LQKENI. CDR3 size: 15 residues. The CDR3 sequence is CASSPLDSNNSPLHF. The CDR3 DNA reads as TGTGCCAGCTCACCACTGGACAGTAATAATTCACCCCTCCACTTT. The full variable domain, its missing parts supplied by reference TRBV18 and TRBJ1-6, is NAGVMQNPRHLVRRRGQEARLRCSPMKGHSHVYWYRQLPEEGLKFMVYLQKENIIDESGMPKERFSAEFPKEGPSILRIQQVVRGDSAAYFCASSPLDSNNSPLHFGNGTRLTVT.

This clonotype showed up just a few times. This chain uses TRBV18 with TRBJ2-7, with 7 bases fitting TRBD1. Trimming cost V 0 bases and J 6 bases; bases outside gene matches: 5. From germline, CDR1 is KGHSH and CDR2 LQKENI. CDR3 length: 14 residues. Written as DNA, the CDR3 is TGTGCCAGCTCACCACCGGGACAGTTTAGCGAGCAGTACTTC. Its translation: CASSPPGQFSEQYF.

J is TRBJ2-7 and V is TRBV6-2 or TRBV6-3; D remains ambiguous. Germline V gene sequence: CDR1 MNHEY, CDR2 SVGEGT. The ends were cut back, 3 bases at V and 5 bases at J, with 14 bases in the middle. This CDR3 contains 14 residues. The CDR3 bases are TGTGCCAGCAGTTATTCTGGACGGTGGAACGAGCAGTACTTC. Its translation is CASSYSGRWNEQYF.

This clonotype was seen repeatedly, ten times or more. The J gene is TRBJ2-3, the V gene TRBV5-1; weak D call: TRBD1 (5 bases). This CDR3 has 15 residues. V was clipped by 4 bases and J by 2 bases, with 14 bases between them. CDR1 is SGHRS, CDR2 YFSETQ, per germline. DNA for the CDR3: TGCGCCAGCAGCCTGCTGGGCAGGGCCACAGATACGCAGTATTTT. Translating it yields CASSLLGRATDTQYF.

J is TRBJ1-1 and V is TRBV7-9; the D gene is possibly TRBD1 (5 bases). In germline, CDR1 is SEHNR, CDR2 FQNEAQ (reference sequence). The V gene lost 4 bases and the J gene lost 0 bases, with 24 bases spanning the gap. CDR3 length: 19 amino acids. The CDR3 loop is CASSSPRRGGIQMNTEAFF. The CDR3 DNA reads as TGTGCCAGCAGCTCCCCCAGGAGGGGCGGCATCCAGATGAACACTGAAGCTTTCTTT.

The sample holds a few counts of this clonotype. V gene TRBV30 combines with J gene TRBJ2-5; D gene ambiguous. This CDR3 region has 14 residues. V was trimmed by 1 base and J by 4 bases, leaving 13 bases between them. CDR1 and CDR2 (germline): GTSNPN, SVGIG (reference sequence). The CDR3 is CAWSEGNQAETQYF. CDR3 bases: TGTGCCTGGAGTGAAGGAAACCAGGCAGAGACCCAGTACTTC.

This clonotype was recorded many times. The V and J genes are TRBV7-9 and TRBJ1-3, with TRBD1 matching 8 bases. V dropped 5 bases and J dropped 0; count of bases not matched to a gene: 0. In germline, CDR1 is SEHNR, CDR2 FQNEAQ (reference sequence). The CDR3 is made up of 14 amino acids. The CDR3 reads CASSTGGSGNTIYF. The CDR3 DNA follows: TGTGCCAGCAGCACAGGGGGCTCTGGAAACACCATATATTTT. Full variable domain (rest looked up from reference TRBV7-9 and TRBJ1-3): DTGVSQNPRHKITKRGQNVTFRCDPISEHNRLYWYRQTLGQGPEFLTYFQNEAQLEKSRLLSDRFSAERPKGSFSTLEIQRTEQGDSAMYLCASSTGGSGNTIYFGEGSWLTVV.

The chain employs TRBV9 and TRBJ1-2; D gene ambiguous. The V end lost 0 bases, the J end lost 4 bases, and 10 bases lay between the germline ends. The CDR3 length is 14 residues. Per the germline V gene, CDR1 is SGDLS and CDR2 is YYNGEE. The CDR3 region has the DNA TGTGCCAGCAGCGTAGCGGGTGAAGGCTATGGCTACACCTTC. Translation gives CASSVAGEGYGYTF.

This clonotype was counted a few times. The chain joins TRBV10-3 to TRBJ1-6; 7 bases match TRBD1. Trimming cost V 9 bases and J 4 bases; bases outside gene matches: 6. Germline CDR1 ENHRY, CDR2 SYGVKD. This CDR3 has 14 residues. CDR3 amino acids: CAITRDSYNSPLHF. CDR3 nucleotide sequence: TGTGCCATTACTCGGGACAGTTATAATTCACCCCTCCACTTT.

This clonotype has only a few counts. This chain joins TRBV28 and TRBJ2-2, with TRBD1 as a possible D gene (6 bases). The CDR3 extends over 16 amino acids. Looked up from germline, CDR1 is MDHEN and CDR2 is SYDVKM. V lost 0 bases and J 5 bases, leaving 13 bases between the germline ends. This CDR3 is CASSLWGAGLTGELFF. Written as DNA, the CDR3 is TGTGCCAGCAGTTTATGGGGGGCAGGATTGACCGGGGAGCTGTTTTTT.

V is TRBV5-1 and J is TRBJ1-1; D uncertain. This CDR3 comprises 14 residues. Germline values: CDR1 SGHRS, CDR2 YFSETQ. V shed 0 bases and J shed 2 bases, with 8 bases lying between them. This CDR3 is CASSLEVFNTEAFF. In DNA form, the CDR3 reads TGCGCCAGCAGCTTGGAGGTCTTCAACACTGAAGCTTTCTTT.

V is TRBV7-8 and J is TRBJ1-3; possible D gene TRBD1, 6 bases. Trimming pared 6 bases from V and 4 bases from J, leaving 13 bases between. Germline V gene lookup returns CDR1 SGHVS and CDR2 FQNEAQ. The CDR3 is 14 amino acids. CDR3 coding DNA: TGTGCCAGCAGGAGGGGGGGTGACGGAAACACCATATATTTT. This codes for CASRRGGDGNTIYF. Variable domain in full (rest from reference TRBV7-8 and TRBJ1-3): GAGVSQSPRYKVAKRGQDVALRCDPISGHVSLFWYQQALGQGPEFLTYFQNEAQLDKSGLPSDRFFAERPEGSVSTLKIQRTQQEDSAVYLCASRRGGDGNTIYFGEGSWLTVV.